This record concerns one T cell receptor beta chain sequence. This clonotype has just a few counts. The target of this receptor is not known. Nothing much larger sits one base from this clone, and base qualities are not available. The sample belongs to a study of T cell repertoires in cytomegalovirus infection (dated by TCRdb to the late 2010s). Regarding the study in general: Donor HLA type was relevant to the analysis, as public TCR beta signatures indicated carriage of CMV infection together with the matching HLA type. Study-level results and caveats: The ex vivo response was dominated by HLA-C-restricted CMV-specific TCR beta clonotypes, which also provided the single most frequent clonotype in two of eight donors. In both this cohort and an independent roughly 350-donor cohort, the cumulative frequency of public TCR beta family members distinguished carriers of CMV infection plus the relevant HLA type.

A distance of 13 bases separates the germline ends of V and J, which lose 4 bases and 4 bases respectively. The CDR3, cysteine through phenylalanine, is 14 amino acids long. Solely the CDR3 DNA is kept, with 42 bases framed from the first base. CDR1 and CDR2 are drawn from the germline V gene: MDHEN, SYDVKM. This sample was sequenced with an Illumina HiSeq 1500. TCRdb redid the processing of the public reads, applying fastp at Q25 and MiXCR, and retained in-frame beta chains. A single entry per CDR3 protein holds the most common genes and DNA from its merged rows. Present in this sample are over 150,000 distinct CDR3 sequences, about 17% of which were seen just once. Jointly, the top ten make up under 30% of the sample.

Specimen: CD8+ T cells from PBMCs. Recombination joined TRBV28 with TRBJ2-5, and the D gene may be TRBD2, 7 bases matching. The sequence was collected from a human donor in good health (CMV status not recorded). Some clones in this sample may be carry-over from other donors' samples. The DNA is as follows: TGTGCCAGCAGTTCGCTAGGGGGGGGAGAGACCCAGTACTTC. The encoded protein is CASSSLGGGETQYF.